The 4 T cell receptor beta chains presented below share a single source sample, sequenced in a study of T cells in Graves' hyperthyroidism and ophthalmopathy. Authors of the study amplified TCR beta CDR3 regions from RNA transcripts. The TCR CDR3 first-round RT-PCR relied on the HTBI primer set. TCRdb re-called the multiplex PCR reads through MiXCR, storing one row per CDR3 protein. This repertoire shows roughly 650,000 distinct CDR3 sequences, around 15% found once; its top ten account for under 3.5%. Material: blood. All receptors come from a woman in her 40s with Graves' ophthalmopathy.

DNA of the CDR3: TGTGCCAGCAGTTACCCGACAGGGCCTGGGCTTCGGCCCCAGCATTTT. It yields the protein CASSYPTGPGLRPQHF. This chain links TRBV6-2 or TRBV6-3 with TRBJ1-5; the match to TRBD1 covers 7 bases. The CDR3 is made up of 16 amino acids. Trimming removed 2 bases from V and 9 bases from J; junction bases left unmatched: 13. The germline V gene has CDR1 MNHEY and CDR2 SVGEGT.

This clonotype was detected many times. V usage is TRBV28 and J usage is TRBJ1-1; TRBD1 might be the D (6 bases). Germline loops: CDR1 MDHEN, CDR2 SYDVKM. The V and J ends lost 5 bases and 4 bases respectively, with 20 bases between them. The CDR3 totals 16 residues. The CDR3, as DNA: TGTGCCAGCAGTCCACACAGGGCCCCGGGGGGCACTGAAGCTTTCTTT. It is translated as CASSPHRAPGGTEAFF.

The V and J genes are TRBV4-1 and TRBJ1-1; no reliable D call. V gave up 4 bases and J gave up 4 bases, with 16 bases separating them. Looked up from germline, CDR1 is MGHRA and CDR2 is YSYEKL. This CDR3 contains 15 residues. CDR3 region: CASSPETDLGTEAFF. CDR3 nucleotides: TGCGCCAGCAGCCCCGAGACCGACTTGGGCACTGAAGCTTTCTTT.

The chain carries TRBV18 and TRBJ2-5, with D possibly being TRBD1 or TRBD2 (5 bases each). The V gene's germline CDR1 is KGHSH and CDR2 LQKENI. The CDR3 consists of 15 residues. V lost 2 bases and J lost 5, with 15 bases in between. CDR3 loop: CASSPWGSRDETQYF. As DNA, the CDR3 is TGTGCCAGCTCACCATGGGGGTCCAGGGATGAGACCCAGTACTTC. Full variable domain (rest looked up from reference TRBV18 and TRBJ2-5): NAGVMQNPRHLVRRRGQEARLRCSPMKGHSHVYWYRQLPEEGLKFMVYLQKENIIDESGMPKERFSAEFPKEGPSILRIQQVVRGDSAAYFCASSPWGSRDETQYFGPGTRLLVL.